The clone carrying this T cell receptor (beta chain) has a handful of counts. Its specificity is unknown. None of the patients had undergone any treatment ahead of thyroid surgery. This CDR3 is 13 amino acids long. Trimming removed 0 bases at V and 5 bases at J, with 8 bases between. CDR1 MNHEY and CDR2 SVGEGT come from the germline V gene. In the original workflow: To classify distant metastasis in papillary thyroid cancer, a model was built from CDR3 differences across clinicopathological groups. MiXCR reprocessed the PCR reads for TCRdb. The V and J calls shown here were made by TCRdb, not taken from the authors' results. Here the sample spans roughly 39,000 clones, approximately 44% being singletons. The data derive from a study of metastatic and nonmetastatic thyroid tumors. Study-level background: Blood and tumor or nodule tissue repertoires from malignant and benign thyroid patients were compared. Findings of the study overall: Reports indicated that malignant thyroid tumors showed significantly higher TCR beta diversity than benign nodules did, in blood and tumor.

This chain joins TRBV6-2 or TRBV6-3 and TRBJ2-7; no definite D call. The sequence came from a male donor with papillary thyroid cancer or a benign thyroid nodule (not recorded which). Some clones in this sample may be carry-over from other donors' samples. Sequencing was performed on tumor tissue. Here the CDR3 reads CASSYSIGDEQYF. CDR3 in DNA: TGTGCCAGCAGTTACTCGATCGGTGACGAGCAGTACTTC.